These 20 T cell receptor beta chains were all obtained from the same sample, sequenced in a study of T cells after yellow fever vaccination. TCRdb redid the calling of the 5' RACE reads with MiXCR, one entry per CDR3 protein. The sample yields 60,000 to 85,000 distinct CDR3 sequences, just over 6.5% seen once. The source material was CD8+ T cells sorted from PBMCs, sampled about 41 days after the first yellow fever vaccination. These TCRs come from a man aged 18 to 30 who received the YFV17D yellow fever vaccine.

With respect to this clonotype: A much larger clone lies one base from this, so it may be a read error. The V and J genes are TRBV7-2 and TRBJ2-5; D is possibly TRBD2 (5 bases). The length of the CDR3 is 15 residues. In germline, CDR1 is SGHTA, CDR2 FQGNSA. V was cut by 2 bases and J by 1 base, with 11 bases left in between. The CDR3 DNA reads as TGTGCCAGCAGCTTACTGGAGGCAGTCCAAGAGACCCAGTACTTC. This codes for CASSLLEAVQETQYF.

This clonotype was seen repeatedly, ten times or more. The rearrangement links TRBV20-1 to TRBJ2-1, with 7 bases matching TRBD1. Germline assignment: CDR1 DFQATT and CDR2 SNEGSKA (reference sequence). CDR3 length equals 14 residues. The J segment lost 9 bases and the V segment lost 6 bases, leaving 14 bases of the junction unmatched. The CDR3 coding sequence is TGCAGTGCGCACCGACAGGGTTTTGCGAGTGAGCAGTTCTTC. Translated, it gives CSAHRQGFASEQFF.

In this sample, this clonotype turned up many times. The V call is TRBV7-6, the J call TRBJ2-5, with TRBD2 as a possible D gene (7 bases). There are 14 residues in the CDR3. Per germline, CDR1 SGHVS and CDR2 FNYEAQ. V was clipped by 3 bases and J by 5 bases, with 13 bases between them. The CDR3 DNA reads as TGTGCCAGCAGCTTTTCGGGGGGCGCGGAGACCCAGTACTTC. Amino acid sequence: CASSFSGGAETQYF.

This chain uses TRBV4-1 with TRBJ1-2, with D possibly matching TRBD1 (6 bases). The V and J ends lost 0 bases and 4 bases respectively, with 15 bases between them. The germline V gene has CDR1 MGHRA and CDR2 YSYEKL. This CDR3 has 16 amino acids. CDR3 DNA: TGCGCCAGCAGCCAAGACCTCGTGGGGGCAGCCTATGGCTACACCTTC. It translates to CASSQDLVGAAYGYTF.

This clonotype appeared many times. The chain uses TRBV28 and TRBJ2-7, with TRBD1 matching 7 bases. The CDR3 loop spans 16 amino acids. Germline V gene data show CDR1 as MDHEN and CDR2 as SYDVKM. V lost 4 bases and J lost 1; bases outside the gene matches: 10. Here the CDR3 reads CASSYPTGARSYEQYF. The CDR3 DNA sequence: TGTGCCAGCAGTTACCCAACAGGGGCCCGTTCCTACGAGCAGTACTTC.

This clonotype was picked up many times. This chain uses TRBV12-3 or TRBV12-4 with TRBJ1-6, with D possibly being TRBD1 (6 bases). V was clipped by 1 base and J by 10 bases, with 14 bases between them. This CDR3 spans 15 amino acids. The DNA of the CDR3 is TGTGCCAGCAGTTTAGTTCAGGACAGTGTATCACCCCTCCACTTT. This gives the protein CASSLVQDSVSPLHF.

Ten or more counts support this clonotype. The CDR3 DNA follows: TGTGCCAGCAGTTTAGCGGGACCCAATGAGCAGTTCTTC. Amino acid sequence: CASSLAGPNEQFF. The J gene is TRBJ2-1, the V gene TRBV12-3 or TRBV12-4; D possibly uses TRBD1 or TRBD2 (5 bases each). The CDR3 length is 13 residues. V lost 0 bases, J lost 6 bases, and 6 bases lay in between.

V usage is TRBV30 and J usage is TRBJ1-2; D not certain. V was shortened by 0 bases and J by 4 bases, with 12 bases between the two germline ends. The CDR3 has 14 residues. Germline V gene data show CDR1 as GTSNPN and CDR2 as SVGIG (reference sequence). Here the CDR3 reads CAWSVQPGTYGYTF. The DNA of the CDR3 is TGTGCCTGGAGTGTACAGCCAGGTACCTATGGCTACACCTTC. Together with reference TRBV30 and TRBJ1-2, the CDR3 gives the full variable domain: SQTIHQWPATLVQPVGSPLSLECTVEGTSNPNLYWYRQAAGRGLQLLFYSVGIGQISSEVPQNLSASRPQDRQFILSSKKLLLSDSGFYLCAWSVQPGTYGYTFGSGTRLTVV.

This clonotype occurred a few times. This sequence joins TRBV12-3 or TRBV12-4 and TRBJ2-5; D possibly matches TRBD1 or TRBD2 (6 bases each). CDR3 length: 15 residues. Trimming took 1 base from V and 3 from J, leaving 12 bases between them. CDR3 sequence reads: CASSLGPGGEETQYF. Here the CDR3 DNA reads TGTGCCAGCAGTTTAGGGCCCGGGGGCGAAGAGACCCAGTACTTC.

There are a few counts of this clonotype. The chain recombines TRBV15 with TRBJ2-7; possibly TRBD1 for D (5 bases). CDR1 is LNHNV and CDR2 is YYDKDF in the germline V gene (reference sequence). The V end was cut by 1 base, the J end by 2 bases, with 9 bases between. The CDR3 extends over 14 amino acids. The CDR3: CATSRGQRTYEQYF. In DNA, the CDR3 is TGTGCCACCAGCAGAGGACAGAGAACCTACGAGCAGTACTTC. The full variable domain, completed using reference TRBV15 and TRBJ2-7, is DAMVIQNPRYQVTQFGKPVTLSCSQTLNHNVMYWYQQKSSQAPKLLFHYYDKDFNNEADTPDNFQSRRPNTSFCFLDIRSPGLGDTAMYLCATSRGQRTYEQYFGPGTRLTVT.

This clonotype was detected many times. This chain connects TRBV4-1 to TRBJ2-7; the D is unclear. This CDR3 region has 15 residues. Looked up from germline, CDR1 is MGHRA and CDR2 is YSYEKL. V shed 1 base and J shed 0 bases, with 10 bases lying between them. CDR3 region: CASSQVADSSYEQYV. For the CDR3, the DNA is TGCGCCAGCAGCCAAGTGGCAGATAGCTCCTACGAGCAGTACGTC.

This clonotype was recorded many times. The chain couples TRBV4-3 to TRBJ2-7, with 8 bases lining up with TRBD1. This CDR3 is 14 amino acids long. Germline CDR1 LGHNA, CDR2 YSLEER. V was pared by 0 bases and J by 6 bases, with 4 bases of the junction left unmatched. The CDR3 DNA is TGCGCCAGCAGCCAAGATGGGGGACAGGCCGAGCAGTACTTC. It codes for CASSQDGGQAEQYF.

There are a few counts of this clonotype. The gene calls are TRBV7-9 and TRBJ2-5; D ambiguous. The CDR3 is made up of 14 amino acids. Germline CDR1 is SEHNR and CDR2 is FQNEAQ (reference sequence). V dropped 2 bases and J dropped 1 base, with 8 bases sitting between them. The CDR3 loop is CASSLSGVQETQYF. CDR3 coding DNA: TGTGCCAGCAGCTTATCAGGAGTCCAAGAGACCCAGTACTTC.

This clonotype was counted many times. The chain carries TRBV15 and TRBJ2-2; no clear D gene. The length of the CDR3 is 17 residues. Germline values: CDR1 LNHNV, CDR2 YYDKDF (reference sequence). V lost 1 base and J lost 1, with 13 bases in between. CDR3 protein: CATSRATLSRNTGELFF. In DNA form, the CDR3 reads TGTGCCACCAGCAGAGCGACCCTATCTCGGAACACCGGGGAGCTGTTTTTT.

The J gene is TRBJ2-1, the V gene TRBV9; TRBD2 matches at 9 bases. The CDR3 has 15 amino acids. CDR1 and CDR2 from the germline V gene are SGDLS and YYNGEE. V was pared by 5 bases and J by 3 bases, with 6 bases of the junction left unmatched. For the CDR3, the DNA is TGTGCCAGCAGTAGCGGGGGTGTGGGCTACAATGAGCAGTTCTTC. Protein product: CASSSGGVGYNEQFF. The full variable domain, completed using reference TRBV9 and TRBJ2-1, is DSGVTQTPKHLITATGQRVTLRCSPRSGDLSVYWYQQSLDQGLQFLIQYYNGEERAKGNILERFSAQQFPDLHSELNLSSLELGDSALYFCASSSGGVGYNEQFFGPGTRLTVL.

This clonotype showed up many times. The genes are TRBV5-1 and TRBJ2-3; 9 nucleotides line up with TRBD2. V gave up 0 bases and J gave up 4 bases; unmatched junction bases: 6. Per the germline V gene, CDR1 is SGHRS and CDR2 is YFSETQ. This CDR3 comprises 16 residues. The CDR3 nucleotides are TGCGCCAGCAGCTTGGAGGTGGCGGGGGGGGCAGATACGCAGTATTTT. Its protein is CASSLEVAGGADTQYF.

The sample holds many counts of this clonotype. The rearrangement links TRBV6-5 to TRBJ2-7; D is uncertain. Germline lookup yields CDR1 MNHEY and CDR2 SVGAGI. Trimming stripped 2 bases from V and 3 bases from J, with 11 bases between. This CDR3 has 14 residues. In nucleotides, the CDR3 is TGTGCCAGCAGTTACGGCCCTTACGGCTACGAGCAGTACGTC. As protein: CASSYGPYGYEQYV.

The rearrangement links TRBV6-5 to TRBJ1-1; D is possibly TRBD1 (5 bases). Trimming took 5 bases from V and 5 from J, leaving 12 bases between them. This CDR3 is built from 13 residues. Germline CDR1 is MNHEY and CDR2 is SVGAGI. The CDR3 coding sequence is TGTGCCAGCAGTACTCGGGGGGGTACTGAAGCTTTCTTT. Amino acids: CASSTRGGTEAFF.

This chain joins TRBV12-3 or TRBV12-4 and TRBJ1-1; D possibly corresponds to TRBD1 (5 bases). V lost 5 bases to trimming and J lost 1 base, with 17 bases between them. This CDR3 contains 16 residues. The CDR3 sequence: CASSLALETENTEAFF. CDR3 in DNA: TGTGCCAGCAGTCTCGCGTTAGAGACAGAGAACACTGAAGCTTTCTTT.

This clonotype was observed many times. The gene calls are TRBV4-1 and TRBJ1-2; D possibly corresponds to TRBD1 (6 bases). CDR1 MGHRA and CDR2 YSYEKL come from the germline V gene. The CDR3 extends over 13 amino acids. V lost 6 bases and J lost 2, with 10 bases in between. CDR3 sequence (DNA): TGCGCCAGCAGGGCTACAGGGAACTATGGCTACACCTTC. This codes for CASRATGNYGYTF.